This entry concerns a single T cell receptor beta chain. Its antigen is still unknown. The record has no base qualities; no much larger clone is one base away. Hyperthyroidism patients were newly diagnosed, with disease duration under 2 months, and aged 18 to 65 years. Exclusion was applied to patients with uncontrolled infections, other autoimmune diseases, pregnancy or lactation. Clinical symptoms, serum thyroxine and TRAb, thyroid ultrasound, and orbital computed tomography formed the basis for the diagnoses. Blood from progressor patients was drawn when they were first diagnosed with hyperthyroidism, before any ophthalmopathy symptoms appeared. PBMCs were isolated from 8 to 10 ml of fresh peripheral blood by Ficoll-Paque density gradient centrifugation. Progressor patients were initially diagnosed with Graves' hyperthyroidism and developed ophthalmopathy during follow-up. Trizol reagent was used to extract total RNA, and RNA quality was then checked on an Agilent 2100 Bioanalyzer.

This sample was taken from a study of T cells in Graves' hyperthyroidism and ophthalmopathy (dated by TCRdb to between 2019 and 2020). Concerning the study at large: Peripheral blood samples were taken at the time of initial diagnosis, prior to any treatment. To identify TCR V-J signatures that set the groups apart, the researchers used a discovery cohort of 100 patients, made up of under 45 with Graves' ophthalmopathy and 57 with stable Graves' hyperthyroidism. Prospective prediction of ophthalmopathy was tested in an independent validation cohort consisting of roughly 19 hyperthyroidism patients and around 16 patients who later progressed to ophthalmopathy. The 90 to 100 discovery patients were randomly split 7:3 into training and test sets. The study also compared thyroid tissue and blood T-cell repertoires from five or six Graves' hyperthyroidism patients. After blood sampling, hyperthyroidism patients were treated with methimazole at a starting dose of 30 mg daily, and ophthalmopathy patients were treated with high-dose intravenous methylprednisolone. TCR Vbeta CDR3 sequencing of some 140 peripheral blood samples (43 ophthalmopathy, some 75 hyperthyroidism and some 17 progressor patients) is reported in the paper.

From cysteine to phenylalanine, the CDR3 is 14 amino acids long. Only the CDR3 DNA stays, 42 bases, in frame from base 1. The germline ends are 5 bases apart after V is trimmed by 2 bases and J by 1 base. CDR1 and CDR2 are read off the germline V gene as MNHEY and SVGAGI. Amplification of TCR beta CDR3 regions was carried out from RNA transcripts. The TCR CDR3 was subjected to a first round of RT-PCR using the HTBI primer set and the Qiagen OneStep RT-PCR kit. The libraries were constructed in a second round of multiplex PCR and then size-selected and purified. Libraries were sequenced paired-end with 100 bp reads on an Illumina HiSeq2000. Processing in the source paper ran as follows. SOAPnuke was used to process the raw data, removing reads that contained adapters or uncalled bases, had a mean Phred below 15, or lacked an exact match to the constant primer or identifier. COPE v1.2.5 was used to merge the high-quality paired reads, and each unique nucleotide sequence was defined as a clonotype. MiTCR v1.1 was used to align the clonotypes against IMGT TRBV, TRBD and TRBJ reference segments. The analysis was restricted to V-J combinations with a frequency above 0.0001, which together covered around 99% of the repertoires. The TCS score was defined as F50 (clonal expansion) divided by E x V (chaos), with BLOSUM62-based TCRdist calculated between CDR3 peptides within each V-J. Welch's t-statistics and random forest reduced fewer than 550 V-J features to 10 to 15, which were used in a naive Bayes classifier (R e1071). The public reads were quality trimmed at Q25 with fastp and then assembled into clones with MiXCR by TCRdb, keeping productive beta chains. Each entry merges the rows of one CDR3 protein and shows their most common DNA and genes. The V and J calls and clone size come from TCRdb's table, not from the authors' own analysis. Recorded for this sample are under 300,000 distinct CDR3 sequences; less than 30% of them occurred a single time. The leading ten clones occupy more than 25% of the sample.

Study-wide conclusions, independent of this receptor: During validation, the model predicted progression to ophthalmopathy a median of around 6 months ahead of onset, with approximately 70% sensitivity and 72% to 85% specificity. No statistical method was used to set the sample size in advance, and investigators knew the group allocation. Most expanded thyroid clonotypes (frequency above 0.001) were also found in blood, which suggests that blood repertoires may mirror thyroid immune responses. A 13 V-J signature model separated ophthalmopathy from stable hyperthyroidism, with just over 85% sensitivity and around 84% specificity in cross-validation and 80%/75% in testing.

This receptor chain uses TRBV6-5 and TRBJ2-2, and perhaps TRBD2 as D gene, on 5 matching bases. Material: blood. This clonotype was sampled from a man aged 40-49 years with Graves' hyperthyroidism that later progressed to Graves' ophthalmopathy. The nucleotide sequence is TGTGCCAGCAGTTACGGAGGGAACACCGGGGAGCTGTTTTTT. It specifies CASSYGGNTGELFF.